This TCR beta chain stems from a study of tumor-infiltrating lymphocytes in primary liver carcinoma. There are 13 residues in the CDR3. Trimming at V came to 4 bases and at J to 7 bases, leaving 5 bases not matched to a gene. CDR1 and CDR2 (germline): SGHDN, FVKESK. In this sample, this clonotype turned up a few times. Antigen: not known. Study-wide points: Roughly 7.5-24% of top clones, and no more, occurred in all five tumor regions.

Priming with a constant-region primer yielded TCR beta cDNA from 450 to 600 ng total RNA. Three nested multiplex PCR rounds, a slightly modified ARM-PCR method, built the TCR beta libraries. Forward primers for TRBV1-TRBV30 and a C-beta reverse primer served the first two PCR rounds, at 10 cycles each. From the multiplex PCR reads, TCRdb called clonotypes with MiXCR, one entry per CDR3 protein. The table shows tens of thousands of distinct CDR3 sequences, with 72% occurring only once. Co-extracted RNA and DNA came from roughly 20-30 mg of unsorted bulk tissue. Patients diagnosed with primary liver carcinoma received treatment through surgical resection.

The sequence was obtained from a man aged 35-49 years with primary liver carcinoma and hepatitis B virus infection. This chain connects TRBV14 to TRBJ2-5; 8 positions agree with TRBD2. The material sequenced was liver tumor tissue from sampling region 1. The subset is: tumor region T1, superior pole. The CDR3 sequence is CASSPLRGGTQYF. Written as DNA, the CDR3 is TGTGCCAGCAGCCCCCTCCGGGGGGGGACCCAGTACTTC.